This is a list of T cell receptor beta chains from one sample in a study of cytomegalovirus exposure and HLA in healthy donors. TCRdb's table, derived via immunoSEQ multiplex PCR, lists solely in-frame clones and lacks some. The sample lists around 200,000 clones; roughly 80% were seen once. What was sequenced was PBMCs. The receptors derive from a man over 45 in good health and CMV-seronegative. CDR3s include the opening cysteine and the closing phenylalanine or tryptophan.

CDR3aa	v_gene	j_gene
CASSFAGNQREKLFF	TRBV7-9	TRBJ1-4
CASSQFEAGSNQPQHF	TRBV4-2	TRBJ1-5
CASSALRGSNEKLFF	TRBV7-2	TRBJ1-4
CASSWQGSTGELFF	TRBV7-2	TRBJ2-2
CASSQERTSSGETQYF	TRBV4-2	TRBJ2-5
CASSERTGGGNEQFF	TRBV6-1	TRBJ2-1
CASSPLARGEQFF	TRBV9	TRBJ2-1
CATTIAGGPVFSHEQYF	TRBV7-9	TRBJ2-7
CASSITTGGPYEQYF	TRBV19	TRBJ2-7
CASSLTYRVVDEQYF	TRBV4-3	TRBJ2-7
CATSTGLAGGQETQYF	TRBV15	TRBJ2-5
CASNHRVNTEAFF	TRBV6-5	TRBJ1-1
CASRSSALPYNEQFF	TRBV6-1	TRBJ2-1
CAISESTGPSGAQYF	TRBV10-3	TRBJ2-5
CATGQDSNQPQHF	TRBV19	TRBJ1-5
CASRIQGRTSEQYF	TRBV27	TRBJ2-7
CASTGQRLNEQFF	TRBV9	TRBJ2-1